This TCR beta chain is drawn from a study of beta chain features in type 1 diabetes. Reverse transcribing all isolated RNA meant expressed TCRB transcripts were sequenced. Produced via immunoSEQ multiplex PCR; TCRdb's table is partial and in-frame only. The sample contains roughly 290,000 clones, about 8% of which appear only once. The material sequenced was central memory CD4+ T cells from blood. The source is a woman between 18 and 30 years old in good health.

The CDR3 DNA is TGTGCCAGCAGTTTAGTCAGGGGGAACACTGAAGCTTTCTTT. As protein: CASSLVRGNTEAFF. V gene TRBV28 combines with J gene TRBJ1-1; D perhaps matches TRBD1 (6 bases). The germline CDR1 and CDR2 sequences are MDHEN and SYDVKM. V lost 2 bases to trimming and J lost 1 base, with 8 bases between them. CDR3 size: 14 residues.